This TCR beta chain was recorded in a study of CD4 T cells in relation to SARS-CoV-2 and coronaviruses. Overall study: After roughly 11 days of antigen culture, PBMC TCR beta CDR3s were sequenced. Negative control cultures got HIV-1 Nef peptides or no peptide.

Study-wide findings and caveats: Each donor contributed either pre-pandemic or post-infection samples, not both. Crossreactivity was assessed only for spike protein, not other viral proteins.

This CDR3 comprises 17 residues. V was cut by 5 bases and J by 4 bases, with 23 bases left in between. Germline V gene lookup returns CDR1 LNHDA and CDR2 SQIVND (reference sequence). Concerning this clone itself: The antigen remains unidentified.

CD4+ T cells from unexposed donors were obtained before the COVID-19 pandemic (2011-2018). Isolation of CD4+ T cells took place after about eleven days in culture. Sequenced by immunoSEQ multiplex PCR; TCRdb stores in-frame clones only, minus some. This table holds 25,000 or so clones, roughly four fifths found once. The gene calls are TRBV19 and TRBJ1-2; D not resolved. The sequence was collected from a human donor in good health. The specimen sequenced was CD4+ T cells from PBMCs, cultured in vitro. For the CDR3, the DNA is TGTGCCAGTAGTTCCGGGTCTAGCGCCCTTTACGGCTATGGCTACACCTTC. Its translation: CASSSGSSALYGYGYTF.